Presented here are 24 T cell receptor beta chains from one specimen sequenced in a study of beta chain features in type 1 diabetes. Study-wide points: In every one of the four CD4+ subsets, TCRB CDR3s were moderately but significantly shorter in Type 1 diabetes patients.

No antigens are known for them. Of the isolated RNA, all was reverse transcribed, and so the sequenced material was expressed TCRB transcripts. The table came from immunoSEQ multiplex PCR; TCRdb's copy has only in-frame clones and leaves some out. The sample carries 300,000 to 400,000 clones, approximately 13% recorded once. The specimen was naive CD4+ T cells from blood. These receptors came from a woman aged 18-29 years with type 1 diabetes.

The V gene is TRBV27, the J gene TRBJ2-7, with TRBD1 matching 11 bases. Trimming at V came to 3 bases and at J to 0 bases, leaving 4 bases not matched to a gene. This CDR3 comprises 16 residues. The germline V gene encodes CDR1 MNHEY and CDR2 SMNVEV (reference sequence). CDR3 in amino acids: CASSLKGQGGSYEQYF. In nucleotides, the CDR3 is TGTGCCAGCAGTTTGAAGGGACAGGGGGGCTCCTACGAGCAGTACTTC.

This clone appeared once. This chain joins TRBV5-1 and TRBJ2-1, with 12 bases matching TRBD2. Germline CDR1 reads SGHRS; CDR2 reads YFSETQ. This CDR3 is built from 16 residues. The V segment lost 4 bases and the J segment 4 bases; nucleotides outside the gene matches: 6. In DNA, the CDR3 is TGCGCCAGCAGCCCTCTAGCGGGAGGGTCTTACAATGAGCAGTTCTTC. Protein: CASSPLAGGSYNEQFF.

V gene TRBV28 combines with J gene TRBJ2-7; D may be TRBD2 (6 bases). This CDR3 comprises 13 residues. Germline V gives CDR1 MDHEN, CDR2 SYDVKM. Deletions cut 8 bases from V and 0 bases from J, with 11 bases between. CDR3 coding DNA: TGTGCCAGCGCGGGGCCAAGCTCCTACGAGCAGTACTTC. It is translated as CASAGPSSYEQYF.

This clone appeared a few times. V gene TRBV13 combines with J gene TRBJ2-7, with 7 bases identical to TRBD2. The CDR3 covers 12 residues. V lost 5 bases and J lost 10; bases outside the gene matches: 8. CDR1 is PRHDT, CDR2 FYEKMQ, per germline (reference sequence). The CDR3 loop reads CASSQAGLPQYV. CDR3 DNA: TGTGCCAGCAGCCAAGCGGGACTTCCACAGTACGTC.

Only a few counts were recorded for this clone. The chain uses TRBV29-1 and TRBJ2-7; D is undetermined. The CDR3 has 13 residues. The germline gives CDR1 SQVTM, CDR2 ANQGSEA. The V and J ends lost 4 bases and 3 bases respectively, with 13 bases between them. The CDR3 region has the DNA TGCAGCGTTGGCTATGGTTCCTACTACGAGCAGTACTTC. Translation gives CSVGYGSYYEQYF.

This clone was seen a few times. The V gene is TRBV14, the J gene TRBJ2-4; 7 bases fit TRBD1. Germline values: CDR1 SGHDN, CDR2 FVKESK. Germline trimming cut 7 bases from V and 5 bases from J; bases unmatched to any gene: 5. This CDR3 comprises 13 residues. The CDR3 reads CASKDRAENIQYF. The CDR3 DNA follows: TGTGCCAGCAAAGACAGGGCGGAAAACATTCAGTACTTC.

The chain links TRBV19 to TRBJ2-1; 10 bases align to TRBD2. In germline, CDR1 is LNHDA, CDR2 SQIVND (reference sequence). Losses at the gene ends were 1 base for V and 7 bases for J; bases not matched to a gene: 7. This CDR3 spans 16 amino acids. The CDR3 sequence: CASSIVSSGSRNEQFF. CDR3 in DNA: TGTGCCAGTAGTATAGTTTCTAGCGGGAGTCGTAATGAGCAGTTCTTC. The full variable domain, in which reference TRBV19 and TRBJ2-1 provide the parts outside the CDR3, is DGGITQSPKYLFRKEGQNVTLSCEQNLNHDAMYWYRQDPGQGLRLIYYSQIVNDFQKGDIAEGYSVSREKKESFPLTVTSAQKNPTAFYLCASSIVSSGSRNEQFFGPGTRLTVL.

The rearrangement links TRBV18 to TRBJ2-7; possible D gene TRBD1, 5 bases. The germline CDR1 and CDR2 sequences are KGHSH and LQKENI. Deletions cut 3 bases from V and 7 bases from J, with 16 bases between. This CDR3 spans 14 amino acids. Here the CDR3 DNA reads TGTGCCAGCTCACCGTCGGACGGCTCAGGGGAGCAGTACTTC. Its translation: CASSPSDGSGEQYF.

This clone turned up a few times. The chain combines TRBV2 with TRBJ2-2; D call uncertain. V lost 6 bases and J 2 bases, leaving 7 bases between the germline ends. The CDR3 sequence is 13 residues long. CDR1 and CDR2 (germline): SNHLY, FYNNEI. The CDR3 reads CASRRLNTGELFF. As DNA, the CDR3 is TGTGCCAGCAGGAGACTCAACACCGGGGAGCTGTTTTTT.

This clone has only a few counts. The gene calls are TRBV4-2 and TRBJ1-1, with D tentatively TRBD1 (5 bases). This CDR3 is 15 amino acids long. Per the germline V gene, CDR1 is LGHNA and CDR2 is YNFKEQ. V was cut by 1 base and J by 0 bases, with 9 bases left in between. In DNA, the CDR3 is TGTGCCAGCAGCCAAGTTGGGGGGGTGAACACTGAAGCTTTCTTT. It encodes CASSQVGGVNTEAFF.

The genes are TRBV5-1 and TRBJ1-5; D remains unclear. The CDR3 is made up of 13 amino acids. Trimming cost V 3 bases and J 4 bases, with 8 bases left between them. Germline V lookup: CDR1 SGHRS, CDR2 YFSETQ. CDR3 sequence (DNA): TGCGCCAGCAGCTCCGACTCTAATCAGCCCCAGCATTTT. Protein product: CASSSDSNQPQHF.

The J gene is TRBJ1-4, the V gene TRBV30; D is unclear. CDR1 is GTSNPN, CDR2 SVGIG, per germline (reference sequence). This CDR3 has 13 amino acids. Here the CDR3 reads CAVEANREEKLFF. The CDR3 DNA reads as TGTGCGGTGGAGGCCAACCGAGAAGAAAAACTGTTTTTT.

The gene calls are TRBV7-2 and TRBJ1-2; 8 bases agree with TRBD1. The V segment lost 5 bases and the J segment 8 bases; nucleotides outside the gene matches: 7. The CDR3 spans 13 residues. Germline assignment: CDR1 SGHTA and CDR2 FQGNSA. The DNA of the CDR3 is TGTGCCAGCAGCGCACAGGGGGTGGGGGGCTACACCTTC. Its translation is CASSAQGVGGYTF.

This clone was found a few times. The genes are TRBV5-6 and TRBJ2-6, with a tentative D call TRBD2 (6 bases). Looked up from germline, CDR1 is SGHDT and CDR2 is YYEEEE. Trimming took 4 bases from V and 0 from J, leaving 14 bases between them. The CDR3 is made up of 17 amino acids. CDR3 loop: CASSRDSYFSGANVLTF. For the CDR3, the DNA is TGTGCCAGCAGCCGGGACTCCTACTTCTCTGGGGCCAACGTCCTGACTTTC.

The chain's CDR3 is CATSRDREKTQYF. The CDR3 nucleotides are TGTGCCACCAGCAGAGATAGGGAGAAGACCCAGTACTTC. This chain uses TRBV15 with TRBJ2-5; D might be TRBD2 (5 bases). Germline V gene lookup returns CDR1 LNHNV and CDR2 YYDKDF (reference sequence). Trimming left V 0 bases short and J 6 bases short, with 8 bases between. The CDR3 is made up of 13 amino acids.

The gene calls are TRBV7-9 and TRBJ2-1; D not resolved. This CDR3 spans 11 amino acids. Looked up from germline, CDR1 is SEHNR and CDR2 is FQNEAQ (reference sequence). The V gene lost 1 base and the J gene lost 8 bases, with 3 bases spanning the gap. CDR3 region: CASSLVDEQFF. In nucleotides, the CDR3 is TGTGCCAGCAGCTTAGTCGATGAGCAGTTCTTC.

This clone was seen more than once but under ten times. The chain carries TRBV20-1 and TRBJ1-1; D might be TRBD1 (6 bases). V was cut by 6 bases and J by 6 bases, with 11 bases left in between. There are 11 residues in the CDR3. The V gene's germline CDR1 is DFQATT and CDR2 SNEGSKA (reference sequence). CDR3: CSAKGGPEAFF. Written as DNA, the CDR3 is TGCAGTGCAAAAGGGGGTCCTGAAGCTTTCTTT.

J is TRBJ1-2 and V is TRBV25-1, with D possibly matching TRBD1 (6 bases). CDR3 length: 13 amino acids. Trimming stripped 3 bases from V and 4 bases from J, with 9 bases between. Germline CDR1 and CDR2: MGHDK and SYGVNS. CDR3 in DNA: TGTGCCAGCAGTGACCAGGGGCTCTATGGCTACACCTTC. Translated, it gives CASSDQGLYGYTF.

The chain uses TRBV30 and TRBJ2-5; D gene ambiguous. Germline V CDR1 and CDR2: GTSNPN, SVGIG (reference sequence). V was shortened by 0 bases and J by 1 base, with 15 bases between the two germline ends. This CDR3 region has 16 residues. The CDR3 spells CAWSVARTSFQETQYF. The DNA of the CDR3 is TGTGCCTGGAGTGTAGCGAGAACCTCCTTCCAAGAGACCCAGTACTTC. The full variable domain, its missing parts supplied by reference TRBV30 and TRBJ2-5, is SQTIHQWPATLVQPVGSPLSLECTVEGTSNPNLYWYRQAAGRGLQLLFYSVGIGQISSEVPQNLSASRPQDRQFILSSKKLLLSDSGFYLCAWSVARTSFQETQYFGPGTRLLVL.

To note about this clone: Other DNA sequences from this sample encode an identical CDR3 as well. V and J are TRBV7-9 and TRBJ2-3; the D is unclear. CDR3 size: 12 residues. From germline, CDR1 is SEHNR and CDR2 FQNEAQ (reference sequence). Trimming removed 3 bases at V and 3 bases at J, with 4 bases between. CDR3 residues: CASSFQTDTQYF. CDR3 sequence (DNA): TGTGCCAGCAGCTTTCAGACAGATACGCAGTATTTT.

This clone was counted between two and nine times. The rearrangement uses TRBV18 and TRBJ2-3; 7 bases are a match to TRBD1. With V trimmed by 0 bases and J by 2 bases, 5 bases remained unmatched. The CDR3 has 16 residues. Germline V gene data show CDR1 as KGHSH and CDR2 as LQKENI. In DNA form, the CDR3 reads TGTGCCAGCTCACCACCAAGGGGACAGAACACAGATACGCAGTATTTT. Residues: CASSPPRGQNTDTQYF.

J is TRBJ1-2 and V is TRBV11-2, with 9 positions matching TRBD1. Germline CDR1 reads SGHAT; CDR2 reads FQNNGV. The CDR3 runs 14 residues. Trimming cost V 3 bases and J 5 bases; bases outside gene matches: 4. The CDR3 sequence is CASSFSTGGYGYTF. The CDR3 DNA sequence: TGTGCCAGCAGCTTTTCGACAGGGGGGTATGGCTACACCTTC.

The chain is built from TRBV5-1 and TRBJ2-1; D ambiguous. V was clipped by 1 base and J by 0 bases, with 5 bases between them. Germline assignment: CDR1 SGHRS and CDR2 YFSETQ. There are 14 residues in the CDR3. DNA for the CDR3: TGCGCCAGCAGCTTGTCATTCTCCTACAATGAGCAGTTCTTC. This codes for CASSLSFSYNEQFF. Together with reference TRBV5-1 and TRBJ2-1, the CDR3 gives the full variable domain: KAGVTQTPRYLIKTRGQQVTLSCSPISGHRSVSWYQQTPGQGLQFLFEYFSETQRNKGNFPGRFSGRQFSNSRSEMNVSTLELGDSALYLCASSLSFSYNEQFFGPGTRLTVL.

As concerns this clone: The sample holds other DNA sequences that translate to the same CDR3. The V and J genes are TRBV5-1 and TRBJ2-1; 10 bases map to TRBD2. This CDR3 region has 15 residues. The germline V gene encodes CDR1 SGHRS and CDR2 YFSETQ. V lost 0 bases, J lost 5 bases, and 2 bases stayed unmatched. The CDR3 nucleotides are TGCGCCAGCAGCTTGGAACTAGCGGGGAACAATGAGCAGTTCTTC. It translates to CASSLELAGNNEQFF.